A selection of T cell receptor beta chains follows, all from one sample in a study of T-cell reconstitution after alpha-beta-depleted transplantation in children. TCRdb fed the PCR reads into MiXCR, producing one record per CDR3 protein. This table holds just over 950,000 distinct CDR3 sequences, roughly 31% found once. The material was PBMCs, mostly from graft donor cells, obtained 360 days after TCRalphabeta/CD19-depleted stem cell transplant. Every receptor here comes from a boy less than two years old who had a stem cell transplant for SCID, so the T cells may come from the graft donor. The CDR3 runs from the conserved cysteine through the conserved F or W. A D gene is named only where the DNA matches it firmly. Not every row has a clone size; where given, it reads once, few, many or a size class.

v_gene	j_gene	abundance	d_gene	CDR3aa	CDR3nt
TRBV20-1	TRBJ2-1	-	TRBD1	CSARARDRGLNEQFF	TGCAGTGCTAGAGCCCGGGACAGGGGCCTCAATGAGCAGTTCTTC
TRBV20-1	TRBJ2-1	-	-	CSAVDRGSSYNEQFF	TGCAGTGCCGTGGACCGGGGGAGCTCCTACAATGAGCAGTTCTTC
TRBV12-3/TRBV12-4	TRBJ2-2	once	TRBD2	CASSFSAGGGGELFF	TGTGCCAGCAGTTTTTCAGCGGGGGGCGGCGGGGAGCTGTTTTTT
TRBV12-3/TRBV12-4	TRBJ2-3	few	TRBD2	CASRRGLAAADTQYF	TGTGCCAGCAGACGCGGACTAGCGGCAGCAGATACGCAGTATTTT
TRBV12-3/TRBV12-4	TRBJ1-5	few	-	CASSLRVNQPQHF	TGTGCCAGCAGTTTGAGGGTAAATCAGCCCCAGCATTTT
TRBV11-2	TRBJ1-1	-	-	CASSLGPRLRSDEAFF	TGTGCCAGCAGCTTAGGTCCGAGACTTCGAAGCGATGAAGCTTTCTTT
TRBV5-1	TRBJ1-2	-	TRBD1	CASSLLEQGVGYGYTF	TGCGCCAGCAGCTTGTTAGAACAGGGGGTTGGCTATGGCTACACCTTC
TRBV4-3	TRBJ2-1	-	-	CASSQGVTSKSSNEQFF	TGCGCCAGCAGCCAAGGGGTGACTAGTAAGTCTAGCAATGAGCAGTTCTTC
TRBV28	TRBJ1-2	few	-	CASSQEPSTYGYTF	TGTGCCAGCTCCCAGGAGCCCTCTACCTATGGCTACACCTTC
TRBV7-6	TRBJ1-6	-	TRBD1	CASSLAPRGGSPLHF	TGTGCCAGCAGCTTAGCTCCCAGGGGGGGTTCACCCCTCCACTTT
TRBV12-3/TRBV12-4	TRBJ2-5	few	TRBD1	CASSLVTGGLETQYF	TGTGCCAGCAGTTTGGTGACAGGGGGATTGGAGACCCAGTACTTC
TRBV12-3/TRBV12-4	TRBJ1-6	-	-	CASSPDSPIRGNSPLHF	TGTGCCAGCAGTCCCGACAGCCCTATCAGGGGTAATTCACCCCTCCACTTT
TRBV7-2	TRBJ1-2	-	-	CASSLEMNYGYTF	TGTGCCAGCAGCTTAGAAATGAACTATGGCTACACCTTC
TRBV7-6	TRBJ2-1	few	TRBD1	CASSSDRDRGNEQFF	TGTGCCAGCAGCTCAGACCGGGACAGGGGAAATGAGCAGTTCTTC
TRBV20-1	TRBJ1-1	few	-	CSPSGAMNTEAFF	TGCAGTCCCTCGGGGGCCATGAACACTGAAGCTTTCTTT
TRBV20-1	TRBJ2-3	few	-	CSAIYGGDSTDTQYF	TGCAGTGCTATCTACGGGGGAGACTCCACAGATACGCAGTATTTT
TRBV28	TRBJ2-1	-	TRBD1	CASSRGQLSYNEQFF	TGTGCCAGCAGTAGGGGACAGCTCTCCTACAATGAGCAGTTCTTC
TRBV20-1	TRBJ2-5	-	TRBD2	CSARDLRGANQETQYF	TGCAGTGCTAGAGATTTGCGGGGGGCCAACCAAGAGACCCAGTACTTC
TRBV7-6	TRBJ2-7	-	TRBD2	CASSSQGGAGGEQYF	TGTGCCAGCAGCTCCCAGGGAGGAGCGGGGGGAGAGCAGTACTTC
TRBV5-1	TRBJ2-1	-	TRBD2	CASSLSTTSGGFDERFF	TGCGCCAGCAGCTTGTCCACCACTAGCGGGGGTTTTGATGAGCGGTTCTTC
TRBV6-1	TRBJ2-5	-	TRBD2	CASSRETSLRGGTQYF	TGTGCCAGCAGCCGAGAGACCAGTCTGCGGGGGGGGACCCAGTACTTC
TRBV6-1	TRBJ2-2	-	-	CASSEPSGGAGELFF	TGTGCCAGCAGTGAACCGAGCGGAGGGGCCGGGGAGCTGTTTTTT
TRBV7-9	TRBJ2-7	-	-	CASTTQGYEQYF	TGTGCCAGCACTACTCAGGGTTACGAGCAGTACTTC
TRBV5-1	TRBJ2-1	-	TRBD2	CASSSGLALGDEQFF	TGCGCCAGCAGCTCCGGACTAGCGCTGGGGGATGAGCAGTTCTTC
TRBV20-1	TRBJ2-5	-	TRBD2	CSARPSGLAFETQYF	TGCAGTGCTAGACCCTCGGGACTAGCGTTTGAGACCCAGTACTTC
TRBV7-3	TRBJ2-6	-	-	CASSPQESFESGANVLTF	TGTGCCAGCAGCCCACAGGAGAGCTTTGAATCTGGGGCCAACGTCCTGACTTTC
TRBV29-1	TRBJ2-5	-	TRBD2	CSVLGTSWETQYF	TGCAGCGTGCTCGGGACTAGCTGGGAGACCCAGTACTTC
TRBV9	TRBJ2-2	-	-	CASSVVPGTGELFF	TGTGCCAGCAGCGTAGTCCCCGGCACCGGGGAGCTGTTTTTT
TRBV13	TRBJ2-3	-	-	CASSLGAARSDTDTQYF	TGTGCCAGCAGCTTAGGGGCAGCCCGGTCCGACACAGATACGCAGTATTTT
TRBV15	TRBJ2-5	-	-	CATSRAGVEETQYF	TGTGCCACCAGCAGAGCAGGGGTTGAAGAGACCCAGTACTTC
TRBV5-1	TRBJ2-7	many	-	CASTDSYEQYF	TGCGCCAGCACTGACTCCTACGAGCAGTACTTC
TRBV12-3/TRBV12-4	TRBJ2-3	-	-	CASSPRLSLGTDTQYF	TGTGCCAGCAGCCCGCGGCTTTCTCTAGGCACAGATACGCAGTATTTT
TRBV19	TRBJ1-1	few	-	CASSTGYRGTEAFF	TGTGCCAGTAGTACAGGGTATAGAGGCACTGAAGCTTTCTTT
TRBV27	TRBJ2-1	few	TRBD2	CASSSPFRGDNEQFF	TGTGCCAGCAGTTCCCCCTTTCGGGGGGACAATGAGCAGTTCTTC
TRBV5-1	TRBJ2-7	-	TRBD2	CASSLESGGAVEQYF	TGCGCCAGCAGCTTGGAAAGCGGGGGGGCCGTAGAGCAGTACTTC
TRBV5-1	TRBJ1-1	-	-	CASSPSGTQGNTEAFF	TGCGCCAGCAGCCCCTCCGGGACCCAGGGGAACACTGAAGCTTTCTTT